The clone carrying this T cell receptor beta chain was seen repeatedly, ten times or more. Its antigen is not known. It was RNA transcripts that yielded the amplified TCR beta CDR3 regions. An initial round of RT-PCR targeting the TCR CDR3 relied on the HTBI primer set. TCRdb re-called the multiplex PCR reads with MiXCR, one entry per CDR3 protein. The data contain 500,000 to 800,000 distinct CDR3 sequences, approximately 15% of them singletons. The CDR3 is 13 residues long. V lost 1 base, J lost 5 bases, and 12 bases lay in between. Germline V gene sequence: CDR1 DFQATT, CDR2 SNEGSKA (reference sequence). The data belong to a study of T cells in Graves' hyperthyroidism and ophthalmopathy. Whole-study context: Peripheral blood was drawn at first diagnosis, prior to all treatment. Study outcomes and limitations: Before onset, ophthalmopathy was predicted by the model a median 6.5 months earlier.

This rearrangement joins TRBV20-1 to TRBJ2-7; maybe TRBD1 (5 bases). The sample was blood. The TCR comes from a woman between 50 and 59 years old with Graves' ophthalmopathy. CDR3 loop: CSARGRVANEQYF. In DNA, the CDR3 is TGCAGTGCTAGAGGCAGGGTGGCTAACGAGCAGTACTTC.